Listed here are 22 T cell receptor beta chains from one sample, sequenced in a study of Graves' ophthalmopathy and Graves' hyperthyroidism (dated by TCRdb to about 2018). Sequencing used an Illumina HiSeq 2000. TCR beta CDR3 regions were amplified from RNA transcripts for repertoire sequencing. The first round of RT-PCR was done with HTBI primers and the Qiagen OneStep RT-PCR kit, and was followed by a second round of multiplex PCR, then size selection and purification. TCRdb trimmed the raw reads at Q25, called clones with MiXCR and kept productive beta chains. Each entry is one CDR3 protein sequence, shown with its most common DNA and genes. In all, the sample holds 600,000 to 700,000 distinct CDR3 sequences, and under 50% of those were seen once. The top ten hold over 2.5% of the sample. The specimen was peripheral blood. These receptors all come from an adult man with Graves' ophthalmopathy.

This clonotype was detected many times. V and J are TRBV25-1 and TRBJ2-5; 7 nucleotides match TRBD2. J gave up 7 bases and V 4 bases, and 6 bases lay outside the gene matches. CDR1 and CDR2 from the germline V gene are MGHDK and SYGVNS. This CDR3 is 13 amino acids long. The CDR3 DNA reads TGTGCCAGCAGTGGCCGCGGGGGACTGACCCAGTACTTC. This gives the protein CASSGRGGLTQYF.

V gene TRBV25-1 combines with J gene TRBJ2-3, with a tentative D call TRBD2 (6 bases). The CDR3 contains 15 residues. Germline CDR1 is MGHDK and CDR2 is SYGVNS. V was trimmed by 8 bases and J by 1 base, leaving 16 bases between them. For the CDR3, the DNA is TGTGCCAGCTCACCCTTGGGGACTGGCACAGATACGCAGTATTTT. Encoded protein: CASSPLGTGTDTQYF.

This clonotype was counted a few times. The DNA is left out, because the CDR3 cannot be placed on it with certainty; the CDR3 is given as TCRdb lists it. The V call is TRBV29-1, the J call TRBJ2-2; TRBD1, the table's D call, was not compared with the DNA. The CDR3 extends over 13 residues, inclusive of both ends. Germline assignment: CDR1 SQVTM and CDR2 ANQGSEA. The CDR3 loop is CSVEEGESGSCFF.

This clonotype occurred a few times. For the CDR3, the DNA is TGTGCCATCAGTGAGTCGGGGCAGGGGGCCAACGTCCTGACTTTC. This gives the protein CAISESGQGANVLTF. The chain carries TRBV10-3 and TRBJ2-6, with a weak D call TRBD1 (5 bases). Trimming removed 0 bases at V and 4 bases at J, with 7 bases between. The germline V gene encodes CDR1 ENHRY and CDR2 SYGVKD. This CDR3 is 15 amino acids long.

The table lists this clonotype with many counts. Here the CDR3 reads CSALAEPRDTGELFF. As DNA, the CDR3 is TGCAGTGCTTTAGCGGAACCTCGGGACACCGGGGAGCTGTTTTTT. The chain uses TRBV20-1 and TRBJ2-2, with a possible D match to TRBD2 (6 bases). Per the germline V gene, CDR1 is DFQATT and CDR2 is SNEGSKA (reference sequence). V lost 5 bases and J 3 bases, leaving 16 bases between the germline ends. CDR3 length: 15 amino acids.

This clonotype has a handful of counts. In nucleotides, the CDR3 is TGTGCCAGCAGCCCCCCACTAGCGGGCAATGGAAAGGCCGGGGAGCTGTTTTTT. Protein product: CASSPPLAGNGKAGELFF. The rearrangement joins TRBV7-9 to TRBJ2-2; 9 bases are shared with TRBD2. The CDR3 is made up of 18 amino acids. CDR1 is SEHNR and CDR2 is FQNEAQ in the germline V gene (reference sequence). The V segment lost 5 bases and the J segment 6 bases; nucleotides outside the gene matches: 16.

The genes are TRBV2 and TRBJ1-4; TRBD1 might be the D (5 bases). Germline CDR1 SNHLY, CDR2 FYNNEI. There are 15 residues in the CDR3. V lost 2 bases and J 3 bases, leaving 10 bases between the germline ends. CDR3 coding DNA: TGTGCCAGCAGTGAACATCCGGGGGCTAATGAAAAACTGTTTTTT. As protein: CASSEHPGANEKLFF.

This clonotype appeared a few times. The J gene is TRBJ2-7, the V gene TRBV5-1; 7 bases line up with TRBD2. Germline loops: CDR1 SGHRS, CDR2 YFSETQ. The CDR3 extends over 15 amino acids. With V trimmed by 4 bases and J by 2 bases, 9 bases remained unmatched. Written as DNA, the CDR3 is TGCGCCAGCAGCCTCCTATCGGGAGGACCCTACGAGCAGTACTTC. Its protein product is CASSLLSGGPYEQYF.

The chain joins TRBV10-3 to TRBJ1-1; 7 bases align to TRBD1. Germline V CDR1 and CDR2: ENHRY, SYGVKD. This CDR3 comprises 15 residues. J gave up 0 bases and V 4 bases, and 5 bases lay outside the gene matches. This chain's CDR3 is CAISGTTGMNTEAFF. The CDR3 bases are TGTGCCATCAGTGGGACGACAGGGATGAACACTGAAGCTTTCTTT.

This clonotype appeared many times. The chain joins TRBV10-3 to TRBJ2-7, with 10 bases identical to TRBD1. The CDR3 is 16 amino acids. V gave up 2 bases and J gave up 1 base; unmatched junction bases: 5. Per germline, CDR1 ENHRY and CDR2 SYGVKD. CDR3 in amino acids: CAISELQDRGSYEQYF. CDR3 in DNA: TGTGCCATCAGTGAGCTTCAGGACAGGGGGTCCTACGAGCAGTACTTC.

There are many counts of this clonotype. Germline is not matched at one junction end, which may reflect a read error. The chain is built from TRBV10-3 and TRBJ1-2, with D uncertain. CDR3 size: 15 residues. Germline assignment: CDR1 ENHRY and CDR2 SYGVKD. CDR3 loop: CASSEARASSYGYTF. CDR3 nucleotide sequence: TGTGCCAGCAGTGAAGCTAGGGCTTCCAGCTATGGCTACACCTTC.

The chain combines TRBV29-1 with TRBJ2-7; TRBD1 is a possible D gene (6 bases). The germline V gene encodes CDR1 SQVTM and CDR2 ANQGSEA. Trimming removed 6 bases from V and 7 bases from J, with 19 bases in between. The CDR3 length is 13 residues. The CDR3 region is CSVPSGRGREQYF. CDR3 bases: TGCAGCGTGCCCTCGGGCAGGGGAAGAGAGCAGTACTTC.

V usage is TRBV2 and J usage is TRBJ1-5; TRBD1 matches at 10 bases. The CDR3 spans 15 residues. Germline values: CDR1 SNHLY, CDR2 FYNNEI. The trim removed 6 bases at V and 6 bases at J, leaving 8 bases unmatched. This CDR3 reads CASSEGDRGAQPQHF. Here the CDR3 DNA reads TGTGCCAGCAGCGAGGGGGACAGGGGAGCTCAGCCCCAGCATTTT.

This clonotype was found many times. V and J are TRBV24-1 and TRBJ1-5; D ambiguous. V was cut by 4 bases and J by 7 bases, with 10 bases left in between. This CDR3 comprises 13 residues. Germline-derived CDR1 and CDR2 are KGHDR and SFDVKD. CDR3 protein: CATSDGSFQPQHF. The CDR3 DNA sequence: TGTGCCACCAGTGACGGGTCCTTCCAGCCCCAGCATTTT.

This clonotype was counted only a few times. V usage is TRBV7-9 and J usage is TRBJ2-7; D not certain. Trimming stripped 0 bases from V and 7 bases from J, with 7 bases between. The germline V gene encodes CDR1 SEHNR and CDR2 FQNEAQ (reference sequence). The CDR3 contains 12 residues. This CDR3 is CASSLAPLEQYF. The CDR3 DNA sequence: TGTGCCAGCAGCTTAGCCCCCCTAGAGCAGTACTTC.

The CDR3 region is CSVGALGMETEAFF. The CDR3 bases are TGCAGCGTTGGTGCATTAGGGATGGAAACTGAAGCTTTCTTT. The chain joins TRBV29-1 to TRBJ1-1; D gene ambiguous. This CDR3 spans 14 amino acids. The germline gives CDR1 SQVTM, CDR2 ANQGSEA. Trimming took 4 bases from V and 5 from J, leaving 17 bases between them.

This clonotype has just one count. Relative to the germline gene, one junction end is altered; a read error may explain this. The rearrangement links TRBV2 to TRBJ1-2, with 8 bases identical to TRBD1. The germline CDR1 and CDR2 sequences are SNHLY and FYNNEI. The CDR3 consists of 14 residues. This CDR3 reads CACSANDRGRGYTF. In DNA form, the CDR3 reads TGTGCCTGCAGTGCAAACGACAGGGGACGTGGCTACACCTTC.

In its sample, this clonotype was seen many times. CDR3 coding DNA: TGTGCCACCAGCAGAGGGGCTCTAGCTCCCCAAGAGACCCAGTACTTC. It is translated as CATSRGALAPQETQYF. The chain joins TRBV15 to TRBJ2-5; weak D call: TRBD2 (5 bases). V was shortened by 1 base and J by 1 base, with 13 bases between the two germline ends. CDR3 length: 16 residues. Germline loops: CDR1 LNHNV, CDR2 YYDKDF (reference sequence). The entire variable domain, with the rest obtained from reference TRBV15 and TRBJ2-5, is as follows: DAMVIQNPRYQVTQFGKPVTLSCSQTLNHNVMYWYQQKSSQAPKLLFHYYDKDFNNEADTPDNFQSRRPNTSFCFLDIRSPGLGDTAMYLCATSRGALAPQETQYFGPGTRLLVL.

In regard to this clonotype: This may arise from a read error, as a much more abundant clone is one base away. This chain uses TRBV5-1 with TRBJ1-2, with D uncertain. Germline loops: CDR1 SGHRS, CDR2 YFSETQ. The CDR3 contains 14 residues. The CDR3: CASSPEPVSYDYTF. CDR3 nucleotides: TGCGCCAGCAGCCCGGAGCCCGTTAGCTATGACTACACCTTC. The entire variable domain, with the rest obtained from reference TRBV5-1 and TRBJ1-2, is as follows: KAGVTQTPRYLIKTRGQQVTLSCSPISGHRSVSWYQQTPGQGLQFLFEYFSETQRNKGNFPGRFSGRQFSNSRSEMNVSTLELGDSALYLCASSPEPVSYDYTFGSGTRLTVV.

The V gene is TRBV6-4, the J gene TRBJ1-6; D gene ambiguous. The germline V gene encodes CDR1 MRHNA and CDR2 SNTAGT. Deletions cut 4 bases from V and 5 bases from J, with 12 bases between. This CDR3 is built from 15 residues. CDR3 sequence reads: CASSARDRNNSPLHF. As DNA, the CDR3 is TGTGCCAGCAGTGCCCGAGACCGCAATAATTCACCCCTCCACTTT.

This clonotype was recorded at least ten times. J is TRBJ1-1 and V is TRBV29-1; a possible D gene is TRBD1 (6 bases). Trimming stripped 7 bases from V and 0 bases from J, with 12 bases between. This CDR3 is built from 13 residues. Germline V gene data show CDR1 as SQVTM and CDR2 as ANQGSEA. CDR3 region: CSAQGQVNTEAFF. CDR3 DNA: TGCAGCGCACAGGGACAAGTGAACACTGAAGCTTTCTTT.

To note about this clonotype: A read error may account for a junction end that differs from germline. The J gene is TRBJ2-5, the V gene TRBV10-2; TRBD1 matches 10 bases. The CDR3 consists of 15 residues. CDR1 is WSHSY, CDR2 SAAADI, per germline. The CDR3 reads CASNLGTGVGETQYF. The CDR3 DNA is TGTGCCAGTAACCTCGGGACAGGGGTAGGAGAGACCCAGTACTTC.